This T cell receptor beta chain was profiled in a study of early T cells in non-severe SARS-CoV-2 infection. Across the study: From unsorted whole blood, bulk RNA was sequenced, and the chains remained unpaired. Broader study findings: Comparison of clonotypes with VDJdb favored anti-spike CD8 responses while missing private and CD4 specificities.

The CDR3 has 14 residues. Germline V CDR1 and CDR2: MNHNY, SVGAGI (reference sequence). Deletions cut 3 bases from V and 7 bases from J, with 13 bases between. Each cDNA molecule carried a unique molecular identifier. TCRdb processed the 5' RACE reads anew with MiXCR; each CDR3 protein has one entry. The table lists about 71,000 distinct CDR3 sequences, about an eighth of them singletons, with more than 13% in the top ten. About this clonotype itself: Its antigen is unidentified.

What was sequenced was whole blood. This sequence joins TRBV6-6 and TRBJ1-5; possibly TRBD1 for D (5 bases). This TCR was sampled from an adult who was a healthcare worker with PCR-confirmed SARS-CoV-2 infection or an uninfected control (not recorded which). The CDR3: CASSYSGGSQPQHF. The CDR3 DNA reads as TGTGCCAGCAGTTATTCCGGGGGAAGCCAGCCCCAGCATTTT.